This T cell receptor beta chain is drawn from a study of shared clonotypes between healthy human individuals. Study at large: Donors had three CD4 naive, three CD4 memory, two CD8 naive and one CD8 memory plate apiece. Study results and caveats: In contrast to clonotypes shared by all four donors, non-shared clonotypes had lower generation probabilities.

Some clones are missing from TCRdb's copy, which holds only in-frame ones; the method was immunoSEQ multiplex PCR. Seen here are approximately 2,000,000 clones, about 94% observed once, and the top ten hold under 2%. Terminally differentiated effector memory CD45RA+ cells were excluded from the naive CD8 cells, which were CD45RO-negative and positively selected for CCR7. Donation came from healthy HIV-negative adults that had no recent acute infections or vaccinations. Comment on this clone: Its antigen remains unknown.

The receptor was isolated from a man aged 18 to 29 in good health. Some clones in this sample may be carry-over from other donors' samples. The sample taken for sequencing was naive CD8+ T cells from PBMCs.

DNA for the CDR3: TGTGCCAGCAGCCACTTGAGCCTGAAGCGTAGCTCCTACAATGAGCAGTTCTTC. Translation: CASSHLSLKRSSYNEQFF. The chain couples TRBV27 to TRBJ2-1, with D uncertain. V was pared by 6 bases and J by 0 bases, with 21 bases between. This CDR3 has 18 residues. The germline gives CDR1 MNHEY, CDR2 SMNVEV (reference sequence).